This T cell receptor (beta chain) was obtained from a study of CD8 T cells in Susac syndrome. This CDR3 contains 16 residues. Random hexamers were used to reverse transcribe the RNA input (about 0.45 to 1 ug). An immunoSEQ multiplex PCR amplified TCR beta CDR3 over 54 Vbeta and 13 Jbeta. Each CDR3 protein gets one entry after TCRdb re-called the immunoSEQ multiplex PCR reads with MiXCR. Among fewer than 350,000 distinct CDR3 sequences, about 91% were seen once, and the ten largest hold over 0.05%. Sequencing targeted TCR beta in blood CD8+ and CD4+ T cells. Each multiple sclerosis control was a treatment-naive patient with relapsing-remitting disease that was either stable or active. In contrast to the negatively isolated CD8+ and CD4+ T cells, TEMRA cells were FACS-enriched.

V is TRBV21-1 and J is TRBJ2-1; TRBD1, the table's D call, lacks a check against the DNA. TRBV21-1 is termed a pseudogene. Material: CD4+ T cells from PBMCs. The sequence derives from a human donor with multiple sclerosis. CDR3 sequence: CASRAWRRPFGNEQFF. CDR3 DNA sequence: TGTGCCAGCCGCGCTTGGCGCCGCCCTTTCGGGAATGAGCAGTTCTTC.